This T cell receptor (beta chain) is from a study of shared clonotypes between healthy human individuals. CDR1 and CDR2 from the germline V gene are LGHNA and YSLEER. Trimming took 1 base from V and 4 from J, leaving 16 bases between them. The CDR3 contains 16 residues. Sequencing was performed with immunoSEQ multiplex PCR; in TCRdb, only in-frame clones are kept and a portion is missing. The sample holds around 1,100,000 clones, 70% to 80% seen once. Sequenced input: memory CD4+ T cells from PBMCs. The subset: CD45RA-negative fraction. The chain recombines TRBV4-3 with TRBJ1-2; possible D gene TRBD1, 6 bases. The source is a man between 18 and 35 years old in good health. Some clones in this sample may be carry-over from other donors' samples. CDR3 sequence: CASSQGGGGRSYGYTF. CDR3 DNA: TGCGCCAGCAGCCAAGGCGGCGGGGGGCGAAGCTATGGCTACACCTTC.